This entry is about one TCR beta chain. The PCR made use of 60 Vbeta and 13 Jbeta primers. The repertoire was sequenced with immunoSEQ multiplex PCR; TCRdb's copy has only in-frame clones and lacks some. This table holds roughly 200,000 clones, about nine tenths found once. This entry is derived from a study of cytomegalovirus exposure and HLA in healthy donors. V shed 1 base and J shed 9 bases, with 10 bases lying between them. This CDR3 has 14 residues. CDR1 and CDR2 (germline): LNHNV, YYDKDF (reference sequence). The J gene is TRBJ1-6, the V gene TRBV15, with a tentative D call TRBD1 (6 bases). The clonotype originates from a boy between 2 and 10 years old in good health and CMV-seronegative. Sample: PBMCs. The CDR3 protein is CATSRAGDASPLHF. CDR3 DNA sequence: TGTGCCACCAGCAGAGCAGGGGACGCTTCACCCCTCCACTTT.